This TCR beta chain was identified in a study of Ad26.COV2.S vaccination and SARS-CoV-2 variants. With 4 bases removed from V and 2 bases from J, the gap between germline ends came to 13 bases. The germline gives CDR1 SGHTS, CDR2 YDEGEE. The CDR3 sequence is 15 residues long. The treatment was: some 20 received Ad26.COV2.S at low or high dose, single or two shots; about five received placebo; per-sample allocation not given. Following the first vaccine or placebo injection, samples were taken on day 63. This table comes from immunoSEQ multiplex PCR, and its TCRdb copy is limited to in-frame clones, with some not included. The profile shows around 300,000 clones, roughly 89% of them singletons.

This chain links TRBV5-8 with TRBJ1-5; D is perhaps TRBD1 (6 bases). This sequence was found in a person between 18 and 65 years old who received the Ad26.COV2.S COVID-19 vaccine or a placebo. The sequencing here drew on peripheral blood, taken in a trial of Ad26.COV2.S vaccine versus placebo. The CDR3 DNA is TGTGCCAGCAGCCGTACAGGGTACGGCAATCAGCCCCAGCATTTT. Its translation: CASSRTGYGNQPQHF.